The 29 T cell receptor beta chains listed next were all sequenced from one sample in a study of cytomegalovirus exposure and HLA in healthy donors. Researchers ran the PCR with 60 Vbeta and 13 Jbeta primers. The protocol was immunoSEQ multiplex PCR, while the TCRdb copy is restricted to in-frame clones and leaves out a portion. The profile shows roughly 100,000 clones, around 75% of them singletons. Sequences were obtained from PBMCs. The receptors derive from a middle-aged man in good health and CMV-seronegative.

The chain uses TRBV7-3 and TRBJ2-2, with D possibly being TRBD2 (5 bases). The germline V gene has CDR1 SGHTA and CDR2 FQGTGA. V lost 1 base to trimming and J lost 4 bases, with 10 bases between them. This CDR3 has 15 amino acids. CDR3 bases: TGTGCCAGCAGCTTAAGGAGCGCGGGCACCGGGGAGCTGTTTTTT. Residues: CASSLRSAGTGELFF.

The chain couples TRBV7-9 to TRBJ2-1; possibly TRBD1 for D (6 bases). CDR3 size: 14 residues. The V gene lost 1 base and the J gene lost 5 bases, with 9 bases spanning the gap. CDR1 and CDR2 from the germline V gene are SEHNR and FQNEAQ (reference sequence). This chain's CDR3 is CASSLEQGNNEQFF. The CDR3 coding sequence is TGTGCCAGCAGCTTAGAACAGGGAAACAATGAGCAGTTCTTC.

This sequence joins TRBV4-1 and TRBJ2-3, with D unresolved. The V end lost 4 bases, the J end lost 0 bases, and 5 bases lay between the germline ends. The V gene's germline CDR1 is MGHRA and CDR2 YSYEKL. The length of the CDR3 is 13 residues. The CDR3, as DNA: TGCGCCAGCAGCCCTCCTAGCACAGATACGCAGTATTTT. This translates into CASSPPSTDTQYF.

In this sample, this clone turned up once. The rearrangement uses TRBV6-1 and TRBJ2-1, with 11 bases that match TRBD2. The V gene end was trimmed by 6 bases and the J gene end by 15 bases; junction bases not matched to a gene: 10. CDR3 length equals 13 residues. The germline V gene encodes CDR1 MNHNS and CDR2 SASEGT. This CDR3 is CASSTSGGPPVFF. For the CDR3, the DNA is TGTGCCAGCAGCACTAGCGGGGGCCCACCGGTGTTCTTC.

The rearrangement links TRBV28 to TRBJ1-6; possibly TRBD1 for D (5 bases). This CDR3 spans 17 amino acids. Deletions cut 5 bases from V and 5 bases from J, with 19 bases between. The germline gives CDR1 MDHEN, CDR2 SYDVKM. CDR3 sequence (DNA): TGTGCCAGCAGTCCCCCTCTATCAGGGTTAGATAATTCACCCCTCCACTTT. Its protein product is CASSPPLSGLDNSPLHF.

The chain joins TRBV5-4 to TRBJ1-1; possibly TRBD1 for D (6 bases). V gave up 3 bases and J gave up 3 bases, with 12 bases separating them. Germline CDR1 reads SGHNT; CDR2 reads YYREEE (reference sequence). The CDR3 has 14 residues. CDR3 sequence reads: CASSWNRAYTEAFF. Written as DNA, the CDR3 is TGTGCCAGCAGCTGGAACAGGGCGTACACTGAAGCTTTCTTT.

The CDR3 sequence: CASSPGDRVEETQYF. The DNA of the CDR3 is TGTGCCAGCAGTCCGGGGGACAGGGTTGAAGAGACCCAGTACTTC. V gene TRBV7-9 combines with J gene TRBJ2-5; TRBD1 matches 9 bases. In germline, CDR1 is SEHNR, CDR2 FQNEAQ (reference sequence). CDR3 length: 15 amino acids. V gave up 6 bases and J gave up 3 bases; unmatched junction bases: 8.

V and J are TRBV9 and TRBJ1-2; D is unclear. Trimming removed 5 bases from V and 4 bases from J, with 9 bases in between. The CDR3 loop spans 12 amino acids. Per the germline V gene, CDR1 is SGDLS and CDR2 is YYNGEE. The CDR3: CASSTDFYGYTF. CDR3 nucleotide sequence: TGTGCCAGCAGTACGGACTTCTATGGCTACACCTTC.

CDR3 nucleotide sequence: TGTGCCAGCAGTGAAGGAGGGACACCGACCAATCAGCCCCAGCATTTT. Protein product: CASSEGGTPTNQPQHF. The genes are TRBV6-1 and TRBJ1-5; D perhaps matches TRBD1 (6 bases). This CDR3 contains 16 residues. The ends were cut back, 1 base at V and 3 bases at J, with 13 bases in the middle. CDR1 and CDR2 (germline): MNHNS, SASEGT.

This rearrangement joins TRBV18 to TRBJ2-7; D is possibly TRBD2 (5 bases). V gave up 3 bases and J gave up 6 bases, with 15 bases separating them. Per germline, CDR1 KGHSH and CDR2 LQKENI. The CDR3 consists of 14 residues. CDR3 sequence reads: CASSPRADSAEQYF. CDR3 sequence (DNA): TGTGCCAGCTCACCGAGGGCGGACTCAGCCGAGCAGTACTTC.

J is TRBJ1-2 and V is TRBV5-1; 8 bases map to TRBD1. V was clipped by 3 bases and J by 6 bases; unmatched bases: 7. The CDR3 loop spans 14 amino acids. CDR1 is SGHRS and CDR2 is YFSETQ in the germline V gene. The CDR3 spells CASSSTGGDNGYTF. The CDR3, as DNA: TGCGCCAGCAGCTCTACAGGGGGTGACAATGGCTACACCTTC.

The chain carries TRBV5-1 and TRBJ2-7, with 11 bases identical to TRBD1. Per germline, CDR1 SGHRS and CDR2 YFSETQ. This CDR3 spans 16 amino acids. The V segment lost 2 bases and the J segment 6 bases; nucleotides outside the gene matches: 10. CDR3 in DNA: TGCGCCAGCAGCTTACCCGGGACAGGGGGTTCGGGCGAGCAGTACTTC. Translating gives CASSLPGTGGSGEQYF.

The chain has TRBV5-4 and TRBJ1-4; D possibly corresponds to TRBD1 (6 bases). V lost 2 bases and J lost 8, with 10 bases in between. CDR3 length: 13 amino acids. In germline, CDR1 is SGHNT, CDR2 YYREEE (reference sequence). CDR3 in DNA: TGTGCCAGCAGCTTACAGGGAGGGGAAAAACTGTTTTTT. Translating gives CASSLQGGEKLFF. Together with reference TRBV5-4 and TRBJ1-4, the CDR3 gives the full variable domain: ETGVTQSPTHLIKTRGQQVTLRCSSQSGHNTVSWYQQALGQGPQFIFQYYREEENGRGNFPPRFSGLQFPNYSSELNVNALELDDSALYLCASSLQGGEKLFFGSGTQLSVL.

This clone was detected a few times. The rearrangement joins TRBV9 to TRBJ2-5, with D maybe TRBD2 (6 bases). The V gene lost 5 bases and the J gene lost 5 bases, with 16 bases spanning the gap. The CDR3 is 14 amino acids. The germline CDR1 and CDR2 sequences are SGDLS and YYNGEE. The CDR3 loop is CASSFGGGDETQYF. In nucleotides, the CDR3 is TGTGCCAGCAGTTTCGGGGGTGGGGATGAGACCCAGTACTTC.

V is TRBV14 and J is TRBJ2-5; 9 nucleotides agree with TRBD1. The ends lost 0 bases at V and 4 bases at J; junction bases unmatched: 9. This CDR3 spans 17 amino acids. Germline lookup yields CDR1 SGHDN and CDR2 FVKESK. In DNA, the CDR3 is TGTGCCAGCAGCCAAGATCTCCCAACAGGGGGCACAGAGACCCAGTACTTC. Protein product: CASSQDLPTGGTETQYF.

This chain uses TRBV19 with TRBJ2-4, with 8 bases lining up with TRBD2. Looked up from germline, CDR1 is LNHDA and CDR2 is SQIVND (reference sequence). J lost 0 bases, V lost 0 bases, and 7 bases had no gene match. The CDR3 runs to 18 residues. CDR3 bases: TGTGCCAGTAGTATAGATCTCGGGGGGGACTTAGCCAAAAACATTCAGTACTTC. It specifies CASSIDLGGDLAKNIQYF.

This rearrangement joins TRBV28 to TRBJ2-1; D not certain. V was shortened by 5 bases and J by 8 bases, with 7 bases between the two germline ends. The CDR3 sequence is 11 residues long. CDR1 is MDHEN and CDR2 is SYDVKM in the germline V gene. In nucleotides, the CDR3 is TGTGCCAGCAGTCAATTTTATGAGCAGTTCTTC. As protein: CASSQFYEQFF. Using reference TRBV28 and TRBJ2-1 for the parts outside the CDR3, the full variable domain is DVKVTQSSRYLVKRTGEKVFLECVQDMDHENMFWYRQDPGLGLRLIYFSYDVKMKEKGDIPEGYSVSREKKERFSLILESASTNQTSMYLCASSQFYEQFFGPGTRLTVL.

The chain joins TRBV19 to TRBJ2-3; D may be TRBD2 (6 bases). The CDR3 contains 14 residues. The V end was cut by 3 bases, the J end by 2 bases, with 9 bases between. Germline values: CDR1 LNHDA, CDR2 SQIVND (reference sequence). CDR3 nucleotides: TGTGCCAGTAGTATCCGGGGGTACACAGATACGCAGTATTTT. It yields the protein CASSIRGYTDTQYF.

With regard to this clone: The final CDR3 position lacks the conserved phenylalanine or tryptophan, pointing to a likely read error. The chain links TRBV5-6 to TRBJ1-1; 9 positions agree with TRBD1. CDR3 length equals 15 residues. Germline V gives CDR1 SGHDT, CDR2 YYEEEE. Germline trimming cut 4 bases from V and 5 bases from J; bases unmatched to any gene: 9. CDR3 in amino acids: CASSGGQGFETEAFL. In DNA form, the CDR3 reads TGTGCCAGCAGCGGGGGACAGGGTTTCGAAACTGAAGCTTTCCTT.

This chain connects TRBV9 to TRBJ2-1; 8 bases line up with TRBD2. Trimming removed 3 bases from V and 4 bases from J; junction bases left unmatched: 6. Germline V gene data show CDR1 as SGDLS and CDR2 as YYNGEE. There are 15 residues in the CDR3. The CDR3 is CASSEPGLDYNEQFF. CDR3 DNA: TGTGCCAGCAGCGAGCCGGGACTAGATTACAATGAGCAGTTCTTC.

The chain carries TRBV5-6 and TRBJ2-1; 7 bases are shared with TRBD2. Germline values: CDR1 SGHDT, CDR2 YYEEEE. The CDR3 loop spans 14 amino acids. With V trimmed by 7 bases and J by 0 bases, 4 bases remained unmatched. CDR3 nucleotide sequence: TGTGCCAGCGGGGGGGAGAGCTCCTACAATGAGCAGTTCTTC. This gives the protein CASGGESSYNEQFF.

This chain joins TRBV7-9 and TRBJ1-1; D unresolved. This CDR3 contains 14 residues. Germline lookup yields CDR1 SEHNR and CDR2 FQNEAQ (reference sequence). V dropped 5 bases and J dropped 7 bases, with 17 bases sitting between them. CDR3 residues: CASSPRGATDEAFF. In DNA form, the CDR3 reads TGTGCCAGCAGCCCCCGGGGAGCAACAGATGAAGCTTTCTTT.

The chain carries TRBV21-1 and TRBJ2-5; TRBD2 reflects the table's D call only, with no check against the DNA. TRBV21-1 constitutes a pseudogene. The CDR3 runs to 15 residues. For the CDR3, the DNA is TGTGCCAGCAGCAAGGGGAGTGACTTCCAAGAGACCCAGTACTTC. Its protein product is CASSKGSDFQETQYF.

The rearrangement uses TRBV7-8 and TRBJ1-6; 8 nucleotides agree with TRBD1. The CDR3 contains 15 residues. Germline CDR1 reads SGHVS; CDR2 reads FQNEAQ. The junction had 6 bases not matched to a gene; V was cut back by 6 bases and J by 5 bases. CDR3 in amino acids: CASRAAGGNNSPLHF. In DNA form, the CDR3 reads TGTGCCAGCAGGGCGGCAGGGGGCAATAATTCACCCCTCCACTTT. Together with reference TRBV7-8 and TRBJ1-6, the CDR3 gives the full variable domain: GAGVSQSPRYKVAKRGQDVALRCDPISGHVSLFWYQQALGQGPEFLTYFQNEAQLDKSGLPSDRFFAERPEGSVSTLKIQRTQQEDSAVYLCASRAAGGNNSPLHFGNGTRLTVT.

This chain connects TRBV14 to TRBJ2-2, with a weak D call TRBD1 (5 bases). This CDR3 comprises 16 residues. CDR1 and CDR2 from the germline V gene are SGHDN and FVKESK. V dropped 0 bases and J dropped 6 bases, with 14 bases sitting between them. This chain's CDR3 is CASSQDIRARAGELFF. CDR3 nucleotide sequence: TGTGCCAGCAGCCAAGATATCAGGGCGCGTGCCGGGGAGCTGTTTTTT. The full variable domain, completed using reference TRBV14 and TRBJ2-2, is EAGVTQFPSHSVIEKGQTVTLRCDPISGHDNLYWYRRVMGKEIKFLLHFVKESKQDESGMPNNRFLAERTGGTYSTLKVQPAELEDSGVYFCASSQDIRARAGELFFGEGSRLTVL.

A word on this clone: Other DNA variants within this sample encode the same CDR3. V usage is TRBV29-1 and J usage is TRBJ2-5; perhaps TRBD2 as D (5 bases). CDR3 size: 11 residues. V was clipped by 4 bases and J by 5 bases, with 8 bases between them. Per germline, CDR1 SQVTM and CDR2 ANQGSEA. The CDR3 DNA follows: TGCAGCGTTGGGCGGAGGGAGACCCAGTACTTC. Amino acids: CSVGRRETQYF.

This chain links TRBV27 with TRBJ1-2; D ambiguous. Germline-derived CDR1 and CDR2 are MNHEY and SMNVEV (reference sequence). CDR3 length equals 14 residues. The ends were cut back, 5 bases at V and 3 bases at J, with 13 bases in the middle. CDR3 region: CASSQRGRYYGYTF. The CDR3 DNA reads TGTGCCAGCAGTCAAAGAGGGAGGTACTATGGCTACACCTTC.

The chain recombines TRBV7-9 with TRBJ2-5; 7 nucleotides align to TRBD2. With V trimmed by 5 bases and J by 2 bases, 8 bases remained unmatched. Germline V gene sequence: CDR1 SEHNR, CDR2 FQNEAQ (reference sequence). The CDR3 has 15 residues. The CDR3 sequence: CASSGSGVRQETQYF. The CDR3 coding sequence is TGTGCCAGCAGCGGGAGCGGGGTCCGTCAAGAGACCCAGTACTTC.

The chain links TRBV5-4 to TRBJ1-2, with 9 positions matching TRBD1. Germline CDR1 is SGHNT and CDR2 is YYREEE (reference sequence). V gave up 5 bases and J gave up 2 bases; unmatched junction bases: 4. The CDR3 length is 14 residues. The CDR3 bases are TGTGCCAGCAGTCCAGACAGGGGGAACTATGGCTACACCTTC. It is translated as CASSPDRGNYGYTF.